This T cell receptor beta chain was identified during a study of PD-L1 blockade in urothelial cancer. Across the study: Males with urothelial cancer arising in the bladder constituted most of the 29 patients. Each patient had 0 to 3 earlier chemotherapy regimens. The median number of T cells present in blood samples was around 150,000.

It was locally advanced or metastatic urothelial carcinoma that patients had. Germline CDR1 SGHRS, CDR2 YFSETQ. J was trimmed by 6 bases and V by 0 bases; bases with no gene match: 5. This CDR3 comprises 14 residues. The data were produced by immunoSEQ multiplex PCR, yet TCRdb's version contains in-frame clones alone and is incomplete. This sample carries 30,000 to 40,000 clones, about 79% of them seen once, and the ten largest clones take around 30%. The starting material was PBMCs, obtained around atezolizumab (anti-PD-L1) treatment. The chain couples TRBV5-1 to TRBJ2-7, with TRBD1 matching over 8 bases. The source is a man between 60 and 75 years old with urothelial cancer. CDR3 loop: CASSLASRGLEQYF. CDR3 DNA sequence: TGCGCCAGCAGCTTGGCCTCCAGGGGGCTCGAGCAGTACTTC.